This T cell receptor beta chain was obtained from a study of shared clonotypes between healthy human individuals. As for this clone: Other nucleotide sequences in the sample specify the same CDR3.

In germline, CDR1 is KGHSH, CDR2 LQKENI. The CDR3 loop spans 14 amino acids. J lost 3 bases, V lost 3 bases, and 3 bases had no gene match. Profiled with immunoSEQ multiplex PCR; TCRdb holds only in-frame clones, not every one. This sample carries over a million clones, around 97% of them seen once, and the ten largest clones take approximately 1%. The TCR sequence derives from a man aged 25 to 45 in good health. The sequenced sample consisted of naive CD4+ T cells sorted from blood. This sample's subset: CD45RA+ positively selected. The J gene is TRBJ2-7, the V gene TRBV18; 9 bases fit TRBD1. In nucleotides, the CDR3 is TGTGCCAGCTCACCTTTGACAGGGGGCTACGAGCAGTACTTC. As protein: CASSPLTGGYEQYF.